A single sample gave rise to the 21 T cell receptor beta chains below, sequenced in a study of shared clonotypes between healthy human individuals. The protocol was immunoSEQ multiplex PCR, while the TCRdb copy is restricted to in-frame clones and leaves out a portion. The sample carries 800,000 to 1,200,000 clones, roughly 74% recorded once. The sequenced sample was memory CD4+ T cells from PBMCs. Subset given: CD45RA-negative fraction. The receptor set was obtained from a man aged 18 to 30 in good health. Some clones in this sample may be carry-over from other donors' samples.

For this clone: The same CDR3 can be traced to other DNA sequences in this sample. V gene TRBV7-3 combines with J gene TRBJ2-3, with D unresolved. Germline V lookup: CDR1 SGHTA, CDR2 FQGTGA. The V and J ends lost 4 bases and 5 bases respectively, with 7 bases between them. This CDR3 is 12 amino acids long. The CDR3 DNA follows: TGTGCCAGCAGCTACCCGGGAGATACGCAGTATTTT. Translation gives CASSYPGDTQYF.

On this clone itself: Other nucleotide sequences from this sample produce the same CDR3. The genes are TRBV30 and TRBJ1-3; D is undetermined. In germline, CDR1 is GTSNPN, CDR2 SVGIG (reference sequence). Trimming shortened V by 3 bases and J by 1 base, and 4 bases separated the two germline ends. CDR3 size: 12 residues. The CDR3 sequence: CAWSVSGNTIYF. CDR3 DNA sequence: TGTGCCTGGAGCGTATCTGGAAACACCATATATTTT.

The chain combines TRBV4-1 with TRBJ2-2; 14 bases map to TRBD2. The germline V gene has CDR1 MGHRA and CDR2 YSYEKL. The J segment lost 1 base and the V segment lost 3 bases, leaving 4 bases of the junction unmatched. This CDR3 has 18 residues. The CDR3: CASSQTSGRAGNTGELFF. The DNA for the CDR3 is TGCGCCAGCAGCCAGACTAGCGGGAGGGCCGGGAACACCGGGGAGCTGTTTTTT.

This chain joins TRBV5-4 and TRBJ1-2; D is perhaps TRBD1 (5 bases). The CDR3 is made up of 15 amino acids. Trimming left V 1 base short and J 3 bases short, with 13 bases between. Germline V CDR1 and CDR2: SGHNT, YYREEE (reference sequence). The CDR3 coding sequence is TGTGCCAGCAGCTTGAAGGGGTTGGATGACTATGGCTACACCTTC. Translating gives CASSLKGLDDYGYTF. The variable domain in full, with the rest retrieved from reference TRBV5-4 and TRBJ1-2, is ETGVTQSPTHLIKTRGQQVTLRCSSQSGHNTVSWYQQALGQGPQFIFQYYREEENGRGNFPPRFSGLQFPNYSSELNVNALELDDSALYLCASSLKGLDDYGYTFGSGTRLTVV.

V usage is TRBV15 and J usage is TRBJ2-7; D possibly uses TRBD1 or TRBD2 (5 bases each). Trimming left V 5 bases short and J 6 bases short, with 20 bases between. Germline V gene data show CDR1 as LNHNV and CDR2 as YYDKDF (reference sequence). The CDR3 is 15 residues long. This CDR3 reads CATSGSVGAFREQYF. The CDR3 DNA sequence: TGTGCCACCAGCGGGAGCGTAGGGGCCTTTCGCGAGCAGTACTTC.

The V call is TRBV6-1, the J call TRBJ1-5; D unresolved. The ends were cut back, 5 bases at V and 0 bases at J, with 8 bases in the middle. Germline V lookup: CDR1 MNHNS, CDR2 SASEGT. This CDR3 contains 14 residues. The CDR3 nucleotides are TGTGCCAGCAGTACGATGGATAGCAATCAGCCCCAGCATTTT. Amino acids: CASSTMDSNQPQHF.

The chain uses TRBV28 and TRBJ2-7; D unclear. Trimming removed 8 bases from V and 5 bases from J, with 16 bases in between. CDR3 size: 13 residues. CDR1 and CDR2 from the germline V gene are MDHEN and SYDVKM. The chain's CDR3 is CASGRAIENEQYF. The DNA for the CDR3 is TGTGCCAGCGGAAGGGCAATCGAAAACGAGCAGTACTTC.

J is TRBJ1-1 and V is TRBV2; D gene uncertain. Germline assignment: CDR1 SNHLY and CDR2 FYNNEI. V dropped 4 bases and J dropped 4 bases, with 10 bases sitting between them. The CDR3 is 13 amino acids. This CDR3 is CASSVSGSTEAFF. Here the CDR3 DNA reads TGTGCCAGCAGTGTCTCAGGTAGCACTGAAGCTTTCTTT.

This clone was seen more than once but under ten times. The rearrangement uses TRBV7-2 and TRBJ1-5; 8 bases are shared with TRBD1. Germline values: CDR1 SGHTA, CDR2 FQGNSA. This CDR3 contains 16 residues. Trimming removed 2 bases from V and 3 bases from J; junction bases left unmatched: 6. CDR3 in DNA: TGTGCCAGCAGCTTACATTCGACAGGGGACAATCAGCCCCAGCATTTT. Protein sequence: CASSLHSTGDNQPQHF.

The chain recombines TRBV7-9 with TRBJ1-4; D is perhaps TRBD1 (6 bases). The V end lost 5 bases, the J end lost 0 bases, and 13 bases lay between the germline ends. CDR3 length: 16 amino acids. The germline CDR1 and CDR2 sequences are SEHNR and FQNEAQ (reference sequence). The CDR3 DNA sequence: TGTGCCAGCAGCATAGGACAGAAGGCAACTAATGAAAAACTGTTTTTT. Encoded protein: CASSIGQKATNEKLFF.

In this sample, this clone turned up a few times. The rearrangement links TRBV28 to TRBJ1-1; no clear D gene. The V gene lost 6 bases and the J gene lost 6 bases, with 8 bases spanning the gap. Germline loops: CDR1 MDHEN, CDR2 SYDVKM. This CDR3 contains 11 residues. The CDR3 loop is CASRIRAEAFF. The CDR3 bases are TGTGCCAGCAGGATCCGAGCTGAAGCTTTCTTT.

The genes are TRBV4-2 and TRBJ2-7; TRBD2 agrees at 7 bases. This CDR3 spans 12 amino acids. The germline V gene has CDR1 LGHNA and CDR2 YNFKEQ. Losses at the gene ends were 5 bases for V and 10 bases for J; bases not matched to a gene: 8. CDR3: CASSSSRDYQYF. The CDR3 DNA sequence: TGTGCCAGCAGCTCTAGCAGGGACTATCAGTACTTC.

The CDR3 protein is CTARQGEYGYTF. The CDR3 region has the DNA TGCACCGCACGACAGGGGGAGTATGGCTACACCTTC. The V and J genes are TRBV29-1 and TRBJ1-2, with 9 bases identical to TRBD1. Germline CDR1 and CDR2: SQVTM and ANQGSEA. CDR3 length: 12 amino acids.

The chain's CDR3 is CASQPGRIGTGELFF. In nucleotides, the CDR3 is TGTGCCAGCCAACCAGGGAGGATAGGCACCGGGGAGCTGTTTTTT. The chain recombines TRBV7-2 with TRBJ2-2, with D perhaps TRBD2 (6 bases). The CDR3 is 15 residues long. V was trimmed by 8 bases and J by 4 bases, leaving 17 bases between them. CDR1 is SGHTA and CDR2 is FQGNSA in the germline V gene.

J is TRBJ1-2 and V is TRBV19; D is undetermined. Per germline, CDR1 LNHDA and CDR2 SQIVND (reference sequence). V lost 3 bases to trimming and J lost 8 bases, with 7 bases between them. The CDR3 contains 11 residues. For the CDR3, the DNA is TGTGCCAGTAGTATGGGTCGAGGCTACACCTTC. Its translation is CASSMGRGYTF.

This clone appeared once. The chain carries TRBV11-2 and TRBJ2-1, with TRBD2 identical over 10 bases. The CDR3 length is 16 residues. The J segment lost 8 bases and the V segment lost 5 bases, leaving 12 bases of the junction unmatched. Germline CDR1 SGHAT, CDR2 FQNNGV. This CDR3 is CASSLRNLAGVDEQFF. The CDR3, as DNA: TGTGCCAGCAGCCTAAGAAACCTAGCGGGAGTGGATGAGCAGTTCTTC.

The chain has TRBV7-3 and TRBJ1-5, with D uncertain. Trimming pared 0 bases from V and 3 bases from J, leaving 6 bases between. From germline, CDR1 is SGHTA and CDR2 FQGTGA. CDR3 length: 14 residues. CDR3 coding DNA: TGTGCCAGCAGCTTAACGGGGTACAATCAGCCCCAGCATTTT. Translated: CASSLTGYNQPQHF. Variable domain in full (rest from reference TRBV7-3 and TRBJ1-5): GAGVSQTPSNKVTEKGKYVELRCDPISGHTALYWYRQSLGQGPEFLIYFQGTGAADDSGLPNDRFFAVRPEGSVSTLKIQRTERGDSAVYLCASSLTGYNQPQHFGDGTRLSIL.

The chain combines TRBV18 with TRBJ2-5, with D tentatively TRBD1 (5 bases). The germline V gene has CDR1 KGHSH and CDR2 LQKENI. The V and J ends lost 0 bases and 4 bases respectively, with 15 bases between them. The CDR3 consists of 16 residues. CDR3 protein: CASSPPARVEGETQYF. Here the CDR3 DNA reads TGTGCCAGCTCACCACCGGCCAGGGTAGAAGGAGAGACCCAGTACTTC. The full variable domain, in which reference TRBV18 and TRBJ2-5 provide the parts outside the CDR3, is NAGVMQNPRHLVRRRGQEARLRCSPMKGHSHVYWYRQLPEEGLKFMVYLQKENIIDESGMPKERFSAEFPKEGPSILRIQQVVRGDSAAYFCASSPPARVEGETQYFGPGTRLLVL.

On this clone: Other nucleotide sequences from this sample produce the same CDR3. The CDR3 loop is CASTGQGGQPQHF. The CDR3 DNA is TGTGCCAGCACGGGGCAGGGTGGACAGCCCCAGCATTTT. The rearrangement uses TRBV2 and TRBJ1-5, with D possibly being TRBD1 (5 bases). Trimming took 7 bases from V and 7 from J, leaving 14 bases between them. CDR3 length: 13 residues. Germline-derived CDR1 and CDR2 are SNHLY and FYNNEI.

The CDR3 sequence is CASSVSAGYYGYTF. For the CDR3, the DNA is TGTGCCAGCAGCGTATCGGCGGGATACTATGGCTACACCTTC. The chain recombines TRBV9 with TRBJ1-2; no clear D. The V and J ends lost 1 base and 3 bases respectively, with 10 bases between them. This CDR3 has 14 amino acids. Germline CDR1 SGDLS, CDR2 YYNGEE.

J is TRBJ2-7 and V is TRBV18, with TRBD2 identical over 7 bases. V lost 5 bases and J lost 3; bases outside the gene matches: 7. There are 14 residues in the CDR3. The germline V gene has CDR1 KGHSH and CDR2 LQKENI. The CDR3 is CASSVASGIYEQYF. The CDR3 region has the DNA TGTGCCAGCTCAGTCGCTAGCGGCATCTACGAGCAGTACTTC.